Presented here are 30 T cell receptor beta chains from one specimen sequenced in a study of T cell responses to AZD1222 COVID-19 vaccine. Here immunoSEQ multiplex PCR was the method, and the copy in TCRdb shows in-frame clones only, minus some. Of 85,000 to 130,000 clones listed, roughly 89% are singletons. This material consisted of peripheral blood, taken on day 0 of AZD1222 vaccination. These TCRs come from an adult in good health.

This rearrangement joins TRBV4-1 to TRBJ1-4; D is possibly TRBD1 (5 bases). V lost 0 bases to trimming and J lost 3 bases, with 8 bases between them. Germline V gene sequence: CDR1 MGHRA, CDR2 YSYEKL. This CDR3 contains 15 residues. Here the CDR3 DNA reads TGCGCCAGCAGCCAAGAGGGGGGGGCTAATGAAAAACTGTTTTTT. Amino acid sequence: CASSQEGGANEKLFF.

This sequence joins TRBV5-1 and TRBJ2-3; D assignment may be TRBD1 or TRBD2 (5 bases each). Germline CDR1 and CDR2: SGHRS and YFSETQ. CDR3 length: 15 amino acids. V was pared by 4 bases and J by 0 bases, with 12 bases between. In DNA, the CDR3 is TGCGCCAGCAGCCGGGACCACTCTAGCACAGATACGCAGTATTTT. This codes for CASSRDHSSTDTQYF. Full variable domain (outside the CDR3, taken from reference TRBV5-1 and TRBJ2-3): KAGVTQTPRYLIKTRGQQVTLSCSPISGHRSVSWYQQTPGQGLQFLFEYFSETQRNKGNFPGRFSGRQFSNSRSEMNVSTLELGDSALYLCASSRDHSSTDTQYFGPGTRLTVL.

V gene TRBV11-3 combines with J gene TRBJ2-3; D is undetermined. Trimming took 8 bases from V and 11 from J, leaving 20 bases between them. Germline V CDR1 and CDR2: SGHNT, YENEEA. The CDR3 consists of 13 residues. CDR3 in amino acids: CASSLEPPFGQYF. In DNA, the CDR3 is TGTGCCAGCTCTCTCGAGCCGCCGTTTGGGCAGTATTTT.

The chain couples TRBV24-1 to TRBJ2-5; the D gene is possibly TRBD2 (6 bases). Trimming took off 6 bases at V and 0 bases at J, with 13 bases between the two ends. The CDR3 has 15 amino acids. The germline V gene has CDR1 KGHDR and CDR2 SFDVKD. The CDR3 sequence: CATSPGLWDQETQYF. The CDR3 bases are TGTGCCACCAGTCCGGGACTCTGGGACCAAGAGACCCAGTACTTC.

The genes are TRBV18 and TRBJ2-1, with 13 bases matching TRBD2. The V gene end was trimmed by 5 bases and the J gene end by 5 bases; junction bases not matched to a gene: 3. This CDR3 spans 15 amino acids. The germline V gene has CDR1 KGHSH and CDR2 LQKENI. The CDR3 here is CASSSGLAGDNEQFF. CDR3 in DNA: TGTGCCAGCTCATCCGGACTAGCGGGGGACAATGAGCAGTTCTTC.

The chain recombines TRBV12-3 or TRBV12-4 with TRBJ2-1; no definite D call. Trimming removed 1 base from V and 5 bases from J, with 6 bases in between. The CDR3 totals 13 residues. DNA of the CDR3: TGTGCCAGCAGTTTAGAGGAAGACAATGAGCAGTTCTTC. Translating it yields CASSLEEDNEQFF.

The J gene is TRBJ1-6, the V gene TRBV19, with 7 bases identical to TRBD1. V gave up 5 bases and J gave up 4 bases; unmatched junction bases: 5. There are 15 residues in the CDR3. Germline CDR1 is LNHDA and CDR2 is SQIVND (reference sequence). CDR3 in DNA: TGTGCCAGTAGTCCGGACAGGAGATATAATTCACCCCTCCACTTT. This encodes CASSPDRRYNSPLHF.

V gene TRBV28 combines with J gene TRBJ2-2, with unresolved D. CDR1 MDHEN and CDR2 SYDVKM come from the germline V gene. The V and J ends lost 4 bases and 6 bases respectively, with 6 bases between them. This CDR3 is built from 12 residues. CDR3 amino acids: CASSWESGELFF. The CDR3 bases are TGTGCCAGCAGTTGGGAATCCGGGGAGCTGTTTTTT.

V is TRBV28 and J is TRBJ1-5, with TRBD1 as a possible D gene (5 bases). There are 14 residues in the CDR3. Germline CDR1 MDHEN, CDR2 SYDVKM. V was trimmed by 8 bases and J by 6 bases, leaving 17 bases between them. CDR3 DNA sequence: TGTGCCAGCGCTACTCCAGGGAGTTCTCAGCCCCAGCATTTT. This translates into CASATPGSSQPQHF.

The chain carries TRBV9 and TRBJ1-1, with TRBD1 matching 7 bases. The CDR3 consists of 15 residues. Germline trimming cut 0 bases from V and 5 bases from J; bases unmatched to any gene: 7. Germline values: CDR1 SGDLS, CDR2 YYNGEE. The CDR3 DNA follows: TGTGCCAGCAGCGTAGGAGAGGGGGCCAGTACTGAAGCTTTCTTT. Residues: CASSVGEGASTEAFF.

V gene TRBV6-1 combines with J gene TRBJ2-7; D may be TRBD2 (5 bases). The V end lost 3 bases, the J end lost 0 bases, and 12 bases lay between the germline ends. Germline CDR1 MNHNS, CDR2 SASEGT. There are 15 residues in the CDR3. CDR3 loop: CASSDRGLLSYEQYF. As DNA, the CDR3 is TGTGCCAGCAGTGACCGAGGACTGCTCTCCTACGAGCAGTACTTC.

The rearrangement links TRBV18 to TRBJ2-7; D possibly uses TRBD1 or TRBD2 (5 bases each). The CDR3 sequence is 14 residues long. Trimming left V 4 bases short and J 3 bases short, with 13 bases between. Per the germline V gene, CDR1 is KGHSH and CDR2 is LQKENI. The CDR3 is CASSQGSTGYEQYF. CDR3 coding DNA: TGTGCCAGCTCACAGGGGAGCACAGGCTACGAGCAGTACTTC.

V gene TRBV2 combines with J gene TRBJ2-1, with D tentatively TRBD2 (5 bases). Trimming pared 6 bases from V and 3 bases from J, leaving 12 bases between. The CDR3 runs to 14 residues. CDR1 and CDR2 (germline): SNHLY, FYNNEI. The CDR3 reads CASRGARGYNEQFF. The CDR3 nucleotides are TGTGCCAGCAGGGGAGCTCGGGGCTACAATGAGCAGTTCTTC.

This sequence joins TRBV6-2 or TRBV6-3 and TRBJ2-6; no clear D gene. The V and J ends lost 4 bases and 2 bases respectively, with 3 bases between them. This CDR3 contains 13 residues. Germline V lookup: CDR1 MNHEY, CDR2 SVGEGT. The CDR3 sequence is CASSLAGANVLTF. The CDR3 bases are TGTGCCAGCAGTTTGGCTGGGGCCAACGTCCTGACTTTC.

V is TRBV6-5 and J is TRBJ1-1, with D maybe TRBD1 (5 bases). Per germline, CDR1 MNHEY and CDR2 SVGAGI. Trimming pared 6 bases from V and 3 bases from J, leaving 11 bases between. The CDR3 is made up of 13 amino acids. The CDR3 sequence: CASSQGGDTEAFF. CDR3 DNA sequence: TGTGCCAGCAGCCAGGGAGGGGACACTGAAGCTTTCTTT.

The rearrangement links TRBV9 to TRBJ1-1; D remains unclear. V lost 2 bases, J lost 0 bases, and 11 bases lay in between. Per the germline V gene, CDR1 is SGDLS and CDR2 is YYNGEE. This CDR3 contains 15 residues. CDR3 amino acids: CASSVDLRVNTEAFF. Written as DNA, the CDR3 is TGTGCCAGCAGCGTTGACTTGAGGGTGAACACTGAAGCTTTCTTT. The full variable domain, with the rest looked up from reference TRBV9 and TRBJ1-1, is DSGVTQTPKHLITATGQRVTLRCSPRSGDLSVYWYQQSLDQGLQFLIQYYNGEERAKGNILERFSAQQFPDLHSELNLSSLELGDSALYFCASSVDLRVNTEAFFGQGTRLTVV.

Details on this clone: The same CDR3 can be traced to other DNA sequences in this sample. The J gene is TRBJ1-4, the V gene TRBV5-1, with 8 bases fitting TRBD1. V shed 3 bases and J 7 bases; nucleotides not matched to a gene: 5. The CDR3 loop spans 14 amino acids. Per germline, CDR1 SGHRS and CDR2 YFSETQ. CDR3 protein: CASSSGQGGEKLFF. The CDR3 DNA follows: TGCGCCAGCAGCTCCGGACAGGGCGGTGAAAAACTGTTTTTT.

The genes are TRBV10-1 and TRBJ2-7, with D unclear. Trimming pared 3 bases from V and 3 bases from J, leaving 3 bases between. From germline, CDR1 is WNHNN and CDR2 SYGVQD (reference sequence). This CDR3 spans 11 amino acids. CDR3 sequence: CASSDNYEQYF. In nucleotides, the CDR3 is TGCGCCAGCAGTGACAACTACGAGCAGTACTTC.

The gene calls are TRBV9 and TRBJ2-7; 7 bases match TRBD2. The germline V gene encodes CDR1 SGDLS and CDR2 YYNGEE. Trimming cost V 0 bases and J 5 bases; bases outside gene matches: 8. This CDR3 region has 15 residues. The CDR3 coding sequence is TGTGCCAGCAGCGTAGGGGTGACTAGCTTCCACGAGCAGTACTTC. Translating it yields CASSVGVTSFHEQYF. Complete variable domain (other parts from reference TRBV9 and TRBJ2-7): DSGVTQTPKHLITATGQRVTLRCSPRSGDLSVYWYQQSLDQGLQFLIQYYNGEERAKGNILERFSAQQFPDLHSELNLSSLELGDSALYFCASSVGVTSFHEQYFGPGTRLTVT.

The V call is TRBV15, the J call TRBJ1-4, with 7 nucleotides matching TRBD1. Per the germline V gene, CDR1 is LNHNV and CDR2 is YYDKDF (reference sequence). The CDR3 extends over 15 amino acids. J gave up 4 bases and V 2 bases, and 4 bases lay outside the gene matches. CDR3 sequence (DNA): TGTGCCACCAGCAGAAAACAGGGGATTAATGAAAAACTGTTTTTT. It translates to CATSRKQGINEKLFF.

The chain couples TRBV7-6 to TRBJ1-4; D unresolved. The germline V gene encodes CDR1 SGHVS and CDR2 FNYEAQ. V lost 0 bases and J lost 6, with 14 bases in between. CDR3 length: 16 residues. The DNA for the CDR3 is TGTGCCAGCAGCTTAGCGCCTACCCGGGCAGATGAAAAACTGTTTTTT. Translation gives CASSLAPTRADEKLFF.

The chain joins TRBV11-2 to TRBJ1-3, with 11 bases lining up with TRBD1. The V and J ends lost 5 bases and 0 bases, in that order; junction bases with no gene match: 3. Germline CDR1 and CDR2: SGHAT and FQNNGV. CDR3 length: 16 residues. The CDR3 DNA is TGTGCCAGCAGCCCGGGACAGGGGGACTCTGGAAACACCATATATTTT. Residues: CASSPGQGDSGNTIYF. Drawing the rest from reference TRBV11-2 and TRBJ1-3, the complete variable domain is EAGVAQSPRYKIIEKRQSVAFWCNPISGHATLYWYQQILGQGPKLLIQFQNNGVVDDSQLPKDRFSAERLKGVDSTLKIQPAKLEDSAVYLCASSPGQGDSGNTIYFGEGSWLTVV.

This clone was seen once. J is TRBJ2-5 and V is TRBV7-2; D remains unclear. V was pared by 4 bases and J by 2 bases, with 14 bases between. The CDR3 has 15 residues. Germline V lookup: CDR1 SGHTA, CDR2 FQGNSA. CDR3 nucleotide sequence: TGTGCCAGCAGCTCCCAAGTGGGCTTTCAAGAGACCCAGTACTTC. Translated: CASSSQVGFQETQYF.

CDR3 coding DNA: TGCGCCAGCAGCTTGGAGTCAGCCGCTGGAAACACCATATATTTT. Its protein product is CASSLESAAGNTIYF. The V gene is TRBV5-1, the J gene TRBJ1-3, with D hard to call. The CDR3 has 15 amino acids. Germline loops: CDR1 SGHRS, CDR2 YFSETQ. V lost 0 bases, J lost 2 bases, and 9 bases lay in between.

This clone was detected once. The gene calls are TRBV18 and TRBJ1-1; 7 bases line up with TRBD1. This CDR3 has 15 amino acids. Germline assignment: CDR1 KGHSH and CDR2 LQKENI. V lost 3 bases and J lost 3; bases outside the gene matches: 7. DNA of the CDR3: TGTGCCAGCTCACCTTCAGAGCAGGGGGACACTGAAGCTTTCTTT. Protein: CASSPSEQGDTEAFF.

The gene calls are TRBV27 and TRBJ2-3; 7 nucleotides line up with TRBD2. CDR1 MNHEY and CDR2 SMNVEV come from the germline V gene (reference sequence). V gave up 4 bases and J gave up 0 bases; unmatched junction bases: 7. This CDR3 is 16 amino acids long. The DNA for the CDR3 is TGTGCCAGCAGTTACTCCCTAGCGGAAAGCACAGATACGCAGTATTTT. Protein sequence: CASSYSLAESTDTQYF.

The chain joins TRBV12-3 or TRBV12-4 to TRBJ1-4; TRBD1 matches 8 bases. The junction had 7 bases not matched to a gene; V was cut back by 6 bases and J by 10 bases. The CDR3 spans 13 residues. The CDR3 loop is CASRFGTGAKLFF. Written as DNA, the CDR3 is TGTGCCAGCAGATTTGGGACAGGAGCAAAACTGTTTTTT.

The chain employs TRBV29-1 and TRBJ2-1, with D possibly TRBD2 on 5 matching bases. The V end lost 6 bases, the J end lost 4 bases, and 25 bases lay between the germline ends. The CDR3 contains 17 residues. Germline V gene lookup returns CDR1 SQVTM and CDR2 ANQGSEA. CDR3 nucleotides: TGCAGCGTCGGAGGCGGCGGAACTACAAGGAGATACAATGAGCAGTTCTTC. Protein product: CSVGGGGTTRRYNEQFF.

The chain employs TRBV7-9 and TRBJ2-1; 7 nucleotides line up with TRBD1. This CDR3 contains 17 residues. J lost 0 bases, V lost 5 bases, and 10 bases had no gene match. The germline gives CDR1 SEHNR, CDR2 FQNEAQ (reference sequence). The chain's CDR3 is CASSPTGDKSSYNEQFF. In DNA form, the CDR3 reads TGTGCCAGCAGCCCAACAGGGGACAAGAGCTCCTACAATGAGCAGTTCTTC.

The chain couples TRBV3-1 (or the pseudogene TRBV3-2) to TRBJ1-5; D may be TRBD1 (6 bases). Trimming left V 5 bases short and J 5 bases short, with 13 bases between. The CDR3 is made up of 14 amino acids. CDR1 and CDR2 from the germline V gene are LGHDT and YNNKEL (reference sequence). CDR3 loop: CASSSTGSHQPQHF. For the CDR3, the DNA is TGTGCCAGCAGCTCTACAGGGTCCCATCAGCCCCAGCATTTT.